What follows are 17 T cell receptor beta chains derived from one specimen sequenced in a study of tissue T cells after allogeneic stem cell transplantation. The time point is: mouse harvest day 7 after allogeneic transplant. Tail vein injection delivered 10^7 T-cell-depleted bone marrow cells and 10^6 splenic CD5+ T cells. Assay: immunoSEQ multiplex PCR; the TCRdb copy retains only in-frame clones and omits some. The data contain a few thousand clones, 40% to 50% of them seen just once; the ten biggest clones take up roughly 5.4%. The sequenced sample consisted of gut tissue. These receptors were collected from a female BALB/c mouse given C57BL/6 T cells with graft-versus-host disease after an allogeneic hematopoietic cell transplant.

This clone rates as medium-sized. Mouse names are used for the genes. Incomplete CDR3 DNA: TGTGCCAGCAGCTTATTGGGGGGGCTGGAACAGTAC. As protein: CASSLLGGLEQY. The whole CDR3 is CASSLLGGLEQYF. The chain uses TRBV3 and TRBJ2-7; 9 bases line up with TRBD2. Read data end 1 residue before the CDR3 end; the end is taken from the germline J gene. Germline CDR1 reads SNHLY; CDR2 reads FYNGKV (reference sequence). With 2 bases clipped from V and 7 bases from J, the junction kept 3 bases outside the gene matches. The CDR3 runs 13 residues.

This clone is deemed large. Here the gene names and germline are mouse. The read halts 1 residue ahead of the CDR3 end, with the missing end drawn from the germline J gene. The V gene is TRBV26, the J gene TRBJ2-7; possible D gene TRBD1, 5 bases. The CDR3 has 14 residues. V dropped 3 bases and J dropped 2 bases, with 11 bases sitting between them. CDR1 and CDR2 from the germline V gene are KGHPV and FQNQEV (reference sequence). CDR3 residues: CASSLQGRTYEQYF. The CDR3 bases that were read are TGTGCCAGCAGTCTCCAGGGAAGGACCTATGAACAGTAC.

Only one count was recorded for this clone. The listed genes are named as in mouse. The CDR3 goes on 1 residue after the read ends, and that part is filled in from the germline J gene. The gene calls are TRBV3 and TRBJ2-4, with TRBD2 matching 8 bases. There are 15 residues in the CDR3. Germline V CDR1 and CDR2: SNHLY, FYNGKV (reference sequence). V trimming: 5 bases; J trimming: 3 bases; junction bases outside the gene matches: 7. The CDR3 loop reads CASSPLLGGQNTLYF. Partial CDR3 DNA: TGTGCCAGCAGCCCTCTCCTGGGGGGCCAAAACACCTTGTAC.

A remark on this clone: Gene names are the mouse ones. Coverage ceases 1 residue before the CDR3 finishes, and the germline J gene fills in the end. V gene TRBV23 combines with J gene TRBJ2-7; TRBD1, the table's D call, was not compared with the DNA. Per the germline V gene, CDR1 is KGHTA and CDR2 is FQNQQP. The CDR3 sequence is 13 residues long. CDR3 loop: CSSSQEGSYEQYF. The sequenced CDR3 bases are TGCTCCAGCAGTCAAGAGGGTTCCTATGAACAGTAC.

Turning to this clone: Genes here carry mouse names. The read comes to an end 1 residue before the CDR3 does, leaving the germline J gene to fill in the end. The chain combines TRBV3 with TRBJ1-3, with 7 positions matching TRBD1. Trimming cost V 5 bases and J 0 bases; bases outside gene matches: 4. CDR1 and CDR2 from the germline V gene are SNHLY and FYNGKV (reference sequence). The CDR3 contains 15 residues. CDR3 bases read: TGTGCCAGCAGCCTCGACAGGGCTTCTGGAAATACGCTCTAT. It yields the protein CASSLDRASGNTLY. The entire CDR3 is CASSLDRASGNTLYF.

A note on this clone: Gene and germline names: mouse. CDR3 sequence reads: CASSGQGDYTF. The sequenced part of the CDR3 DNA is TGTGCAAGCAGCGGGCAGGGGGACTACACC. The genes are TRBV16 and TRBJ1-2; D might be TRBD1 (6 bases). The read ends 1 residue before the CDR3 terminus; that terminus is restored from the germline J gene. Per germline, CDR1 SGHSA and CDR2 FRNQAP. This CDR3 region has 11 residues. With 5 bases removed from V and 8 bases from J, the gap between germline ends came to 9 bases. The full variable domain, rest sourced from reference TRBV16 and TRBJ1-2, is NAGVIQTPRHKVTGKGQEATLWCEPISGHSAVFWYRQTIVQGLEFLTYFRNQAPIDDSGMPKERFSAQMPNQSHSTLKIQSTQPQDSAVYLCASSGQGDYTFGSGTRLLVI.

Concerning this clone: Genes and germline are mouse. The missing CDR3 end, 1 residue past where the read stops, is filled in from the germline J gene. This chain links TRBV26 with TRBJ2-7; D gene unclear. The CDR3 spans 11 residues. The germline V gene has CDR1 KGHPV and CDR2 FQNQEV (reference sequence). V was shortened by 4 bases and J by 4 bases, with 5 bases between the two germline ends. CDR3 bases read: TGTGCCAGCAGTCGCAATTATGAACAGTAC. Translated, it gives CASSRNYEQY. The entire CDR3 reads CASSRNYEQYF.

Remarks on this clone: Here the gene names and germline are mouse. The CDR3 end lies 1 residue beyond the end of the read and is filled in from the germline J gene. The chain couples TRBV3 to TRBJ2-7; 10 nucleotides line up with TRBD2. Losses at the gene ends were 5 bases for V and 1 base for J; bases not matched to a gene: 5. Germline V gives CDR1 SNHLY, CDR2 FYNGKV (reference sequence). The CDR3 spans 15 residues. The CDR3 DNA, read in part, is TGTGCCAGCAGCCCTCGACTGGGGGGTTCCTATGAACAGTAC. This encodes CASSPRLGGSYEQY. The whole CDR3 sequence is CASSPRLGGSYEQYF.

This clone appeared a single time. Here the gene names and germline are mouse. Read sequence stops 1 residue before the CDR3 end, and the germline J gene provides the missing end. J is TRBJ2-4 and V is TRBV26; D gene unclear. CDR1 and CDR2 (germline): KGHPV, FQNQEV (reference sequence). The V and J ends lost 4 bases and 1 base respectively, with 9 bases between them. CDR3 length: 14 residues. The chain's CDR3 is CASSPPGGQNTLYF. Partial CDR3 DNA: TGTGCCAGCAGTCCACCCGGGGGTCAAAACACCTTGTAC.

This clone was observed a few times. Gene names denote mouse genes. The missing CDR3 end, 1 residue past where the read stops, is filled in from the germline J gene. The chain has TRBV26 and TRBJ1-6; no firm D call. TRBJ1-6 is sorted into the ORF group, with uncertain function. The V end lost 5 bases, the J end lost 0 bases, and 5 bases lay between the germline ends. In germline, CDR1 is KGHPV, CDR2 FQNQEV (reference sequence). The CDR3 extends over 14 amino acids. The sequenced CDR3 bases are TGTGCCAGCAGTGGGGTTTCCTATAATTCGCCCCTCTAC. Protein: CASSGVSYNSPLY. The CDR3 as a whole reads CASSGVSYNSPLYF.

In regard to this clone: The genes and germline here are from mouse. The CDR3 goes on 1 residue after the read ends, and that part is filled in from the germline J gene. The gene calls are TRBV3 and TRBJ1-6; 10 bases map to TRBD1. TRBJ1-6 is identified as an open reading frame with a role that is uncertain. Losses at the gene ends were 3 bases for V and 4 bases for J; bases not matched to a gene: 0. The CDR3 length is 15 residues. Germline V CDR1 and CDR2: SNHLY, FYNGKV (reference sequence). CDR3: CASSLGQGYNSPLYF. The DNA read from the CDR3 is TGTGCCAGCAGCTTGGGACAGGGGTATAATTCGCCCCTCTAC.

On this clone: Gene names denote mouse genes. Coverage ceases 1 residue before the CDR3 finishes, and the germline J gene fills in the end. The J gene is TRBJ2-3, the V gene TRBV26; D unclear. This CDR3 has 14 residues. The V gene's germline CDR1 is KGHPV and CDR2 FQNQEV (reference sequence). Deletions cut 1 base from V and 0 bases from J, with 5 bases between. The DNA read from the CDR3 is TGTGCCAGCAGTCTGTTCGGTAGTGCAGAAACGCTGTAT. Translating gives CASSLFGSAETLY. The CDR3, in full, reads CASSLFGSAETLYF.

With respect to this clone: Gene names denote mouse genes. Read data end 1 residue before the CDR3 end; the end is taken from the germline J gene. The chain has TRBV26 and TRBJ2-3; D is undetermined. The CDR3 runs 12 residues. V was cut by 6 bases and J by 1 base, with 5 bases left in between. Per the germline V gene, CDR1 is KGHPV and CDR2 is FQNQEV (reference sequence). The CDR3 protein is CASSRGAETLYF. CDR3 bases read: TGTGCCAGCAGCCGGGGTGCAGAAACGCTGTAT. The whole variable domain, remainder taken from reference TRBV26 and TRBJ2-3, is NSKVIQTPRYLVKGQGQKAKMRCIPEKGHPVVFWYQQNKNNEFKFLINFQNQEVLQQIDMTEKRFSAECPSNSPCSLEIQSSEAGDSALYLCASSRGAETLYFGSGTRLTVL.

With respect to this clone: These gene names are mouse names. The CDR3 extends 1 residue past the end of the read, so its final part is completed from the germline J gene. V gene TRBV20 combines with J gene TRBJ2-4, with 11 bases that match TRBD2. Trimming removed 0 bases from V and 4 bases from J; junction bases left unmatched: 6. Germline V lookup: CDR1 GFQATS, CDR2 STVNSAI. The CDR3 totals 16 residues. The covered CDR3 bases are TGTGGTGCTAGGGATACTGGGGGGGCGCGGGAAAACACCTTGTAC. Translated, it gives CGARDTGGARENTLY. The entire CDR3 protein reads CGARDTGGARENTLYF. The variable domain in full, with the rest retrieved from reference TRBV20 and TRBJ2-4, is GALVYQYPRRTICKSGTSMRMECQAVGFQATSVAWYRQSPQKTFELIALSTVNSAIKYEQNFTQEKFPISHPNLSFSSMTVLNAYLEDRGLYLCGARDTGGARENTLYFGAGTRLSVL.

A word on this clone: The listed genes are named as in mouse. The read is 1 residue too short to cover the CDR3 end, so that end is filled in from the germline J gene. The chain has TRBV5 and TRBJ2-5; TRBD2 aligns across 10 bases. V shed 3 bases, J shed 3 bases, and the junction held 0 bases outside the gene matches. Looked up from germline, CDR1 is LGHNA and CDR2 is YNLKQL (reference sequence). The CDR3 sequence is 14 residues long. Incomplete CDR3 DNA: TGTGCCAGCAGCCAGGACTGGGGGCAAGACACCCAGTAC. It encodes CASSQDWGQDTQY. The CDR3, in full, reads CASSQDWGQDTQYF.

This clone has only a few counts. Germline and genes here are mouse. The read comes to an end 1 residue before the CDR3 does, leaving the germline J gene to fill in the end. The chain links TRBV26 to TRBJ2-4; tentative D call: TRBD1 (6 bases). The CDR3 runs 13 residues. Trimming stripped 2 bases from V and 4 bases from J, with 7 bases between. The germline V gene has CDR1 KGHPV and CDR2 FQNQEV (reference sequence). The part of the CDR3 DNA that was read is TGTGCCAGCAGTCTGGGACAGAAAAACACCTTGTAC. It codes for CASSLGQKNTLY. The CDR3, in full, reads CASSLGQKNTLYF. Combining the CDR3 with reference TRBV26 and TRBJ2-4 gives the whole variable domain NSKVIQTPRYLVKGQGQKAKMRCIPEKGHPVVFWYQQNKNNEFKFLINFQNQEVLQQIDMTEKRFSAECPSNSPCSLEIQSSEAGDSALYLCASSLGQKNTLYFGAGTRLSVL.

This clone is deemed medium-sized. Gene names denote mouse genes. The CDR3 end is not reached by the read, which stops 1 residue before it; the germline J gene fills it in. The rearrangement links TRBV2 to TRBJ2-7; TRBD1 aligns across 7 bases. CDR1 is LGHNA, CDR2 YSYQKL, per germline. V shed 4 bases, J shed 4 bases, and the junction held 7 bases outside the gene matches. This CDR3 is 14 amino acids long. The DNA read from the CDR3 is TGTGCCAGCAGCCCCCGGGACAGTTCTTATGAACAGTAC. Translation gives CASSPRDSSYEQY. The CDR3 in its entirety is CASSPRDSSYEQYF.